The 17 T cell receptor beta chains below come from one sample, sequenced in a study of T cell responses to AZD1222 COVID-19 vaccine. Sequencing was performed with immunoSEQ multiplex PCR; in TCRdb, only in-frame clones are kept and a portion is missing. Found here are over 200,000 clones, roughly 94% of them singletons; the top ten hold over 1.5%. The sequences come from peripheral blood, collected 28 days after the second dose of the MenACWY control vaccine. The source of these receptors is an adult who received the MenACWY meningococcal vaccine as a control.

This sequence joins TRBV6-5 and TRBJ1-2; no clear D. From germline, CDR1 is MNHEY and CDR2 SVGAGI. The CDR3 runs 13 residues. V dropped 5 bases and J dropped 8 bases, with 15 bases sitting between them. The CDR3 region has the DNA TGTGCCAGCAGTCCGTGGGGAAATGAGGGCTACACCTTC. Protein: CASSPWGNEGYTF.

The chain links TRBV5-1 to TRBJ1-3; 9 bases map to TRBD1. Germline V gene data show CDR1 as SGHRS and CDR2 as YFSETQ. V dropped 4 bases and J dropped 0; count of bases not matched to a gene: 5. CDR3 length: 16 residues. The DNA for the CDR3 is TGCGCCAGCAGCCCCGGGACAGGGAGCTCTGGAAACACCATATATTTT. It is translated as CASSPGTGSSGNTIYF.

V usage is TRBV5-4 and J usage is TRBJ1-1, with D possibly being TRBD1 (5 bases). The germline CDR1 and CDR2 sequences are SGHNT and YYREEE (reference sequence). Trimming took off 1 base at V and 4 bases at J, with 17 bases between the two ends. This CDR3 has 16 amino acids. The CDR3 DNA sequence: TGTGCCAGCAGCTTGACCCCAGGGAGGGACGGCACTGAAGCTTTCTTT. Its protein product is CASSLTPGRDGTEAFF.

The chain links TRBV19 to TRBJ1-2, with 7 bases lining up with TRBD1. In germline, CDR1 is LNHDA, CDR2 SQIVND (reference sequence). Trimming at V came to 4 bases and at J to 3 bases, leaving 5 bases not matched to a gene. CDR3 length: 14 residues. CDR3 bases: TGTGCCAGTAGTAGACAGGGTAGGCACTATGGCTACACCTTC. Protein product: CASSRQGRHYGYTF. Full variable domain (outside the CDR3, taken from reference TRBV19 and TRBJ1-2): DGGITQSPKYLFRKEGQNVTLSCEQNLNHDAMYWYRQDPGQGLRLIYYSQIVNDFQKGDIAEGYSVSREKKESFPLTVTSAQKNPTAFYLCASSRQGRHYGYTFGSGTRLTVV.

V and J are TRBV30 and TRBJ2-5; 7 bases fit TRBD1. Germline-derived CDR1 and CDR2 are GTSNPN and SVGIG (reference sequence). V lost 4 bases and J lost 5; bases outside the gene matches: 13. This CDR3 contains 15 residues. CDR3 region: CAWNPTGQSVETQYF. The CDR3 DNA is TGTGCCTGGAATCCTACGGGACAGAGTGTGGAGACCCAGTACTTC.

The chain combines TRBV2 with TRBJ1-5; TRBD1 agrees at 8 bases. CDR3 size: 14 residues. The germline V gene has CDR1 SNHLY and CDR2 FYNNEI. The V and J ends lost 6 bases and 6 bases, in that order; junction bases with no gene match: 7. DNA for the CDR3: TGTGCCAGCAGAGCCGGGACAGGCAGTCAGCCCCAGCATTTT. Protein product: CASRAGTGSQPQHF.

The rearrangement joins TRBV30 to TRBJ1-1, with D unresolved. The CDR3 has 11 residues. Germline CDR1 reads GTSNPN; CDR2 reads SVGIG (reference sequence). V was pared by 2 bases and J by 5 bases, with 6 bases between. The CDR3 bases are TGTGCCTGGAGTCGGGAGACTGAAGCTTTCTTT. Its translation is CAWSRETEAFF.

The gene calls are TRBV11-3 and TRBJ2-2; D not resolved. V was cut by 1 base and J by 1 base, with 7 bases left in between. This CDR3 comprises 15 residues. The V gene's germline CDR1 is SGHNT and CDR2 YENEEA. The CDR3 reads CASSLARENTGELFF. In DNA, the CDR3 is TGTGCCAGCAGCTTAGCTCGAGAGAACACCGGGGAGCTGTTTTTT.

This chain connects TRBV19 to TRBJ2-1; 7 bases align to TRBD1. From germline, CDR1 is LNHDA and CDR2 SQIVND (reference sequence). The CDR3 runs to 15 residues. With 4 bases clipped from V and 3 bases from J, the junction kept 6 bases outside the gene matches. CDR3 sequence (DNA): TGTGCCAGTAGTACGATAACAGGGGTCTACAATGAGCAGTTCTTC. It codes for CASSTITGVYNEQFF. Based on the CDR3 plus reference TRBV19 and TRBJ2-1, the full variable domain is DGGITQSPKYLFRKEGQNVTLSCEQNLNHDAMYWYRQDPGQGLRLIYYSQIVNDFQKGDIAEGYSVSREKKESFPLTVTSAQKNPTAFYLCASSTITGVYNEQFFGPGTRLTVL.

This rearrangement joins TRBV28 to TRBJ2-3; 7 bases are shared with TRBD1. Germline lookup yields CDR1 MDHEN and CDR2 SYDVKM. The CDR3 is made up of 13 amino acids. V was clipped by 11 bases and J by 3 bases; unmatched bases: 8. The CDR3 coding sequence is TGTGCCGGATCACACAGGGGAACAGATACGCAGTATTTT. This translates into CAGSHRGTDTQYF.

The chain uses TRBV15 and TRBJ2-7, with D possibly being TRBD2 (6 bases). Germline CDR1 and CDR2: LNHNV and YYDKDF (reference sequence). Trimming stripped 5 bases from V and 0 bases from J, with 11 bases between. The CDR3 loop spans 14 amino acids. CDR3 residues: CATSGGDRSYEQYF. The CDR3 DNA sequence: TGTGCCACCAGCGGAGGGGACCGCTCCTACGAGCAGTACTTC.

The V gene is TRBV27, the J gene TRBJ2-1; TRBD2 aligns across 9 bases. In germline, CDR1 is MNHEY, CDR2 SMNVEV (reference sequence). Unmatched junction bases numbered 10, after V lost 2 bases and J lost 8 bases. The CDR3 has 16 amino acids. CDR3 in amino acids: CASSLSAGGIVDEQFF. Written as DNA, the CDR3 is TGTGCCAGCAGTTTAAGCGCGGGGGGGATCGTAGATGAGCAGTTCTTC.

The chain links TRBV15 to TRBJ2-6; TRBD2 agrees at 7 bases. With 2 bases clipped from V and 1 base from J, the junction kept 11 bases outside the gene matches. The germline CDR1 and CDR2 sequences are LNHNV and YYDKDF (reference sequence). The CDR3 is 19 amino acids. CDR3 residues: CATSRFLPRAGSGANVLTF. The CDR3 DNA reads TGTGCCACCAGCAGATTCCTACCAAGAGCGGGATCTGGGGCCAACGTCCTGACTTTC. The whole variable domain, filled in from reference TRBV15 and TRBJ2-6, reads DAMVIQNPRYQVTQFGKPVTLSCSQTLNHNVMYWYQQKSSQAPKLLFHYYDKDFNNEADTPDNFQSRRPNTSFCFLDIRSPGLGDTAMYLCATSRFLPRAGSGANVLTFGAGSRLTVL.

The rearrangement uses TRBV5-4 and TRBJ1-3; maybe TRBD1 (6 bases). This CDR3 is built from 15 residues. Trimming took 0 bases from V and 3 from J, leaving 10 bases between them. CDR1 is SGHNT, CDR2 YYREEE, per germline (reference sequence). This CDR3 reads CASSLEQGRGNTIYF. CDR3 DNA: TGTGCCAGCAGCTTGGAACAGGGACGTGGAAACACCATATATTTT.

The chain uses TRBV6-5 and TRBJ2-1; D is possibly TRBD1 or TRBD2 (7 bases each). Trimming took off 0 bases at V and 8 bases at J, with 14 bases between the two ends. Germline V gene lookup returns CDR1 MNHEY and CDR2 SVGAGI. The CDR3 has 15 residues. The CDR3 sequence: CASSYSRGGGDEQFF. Here the CDR3 DNA reads TGTGCCAGCAGTTACTCGAGGGGAGGGGGCGATGAGCAGTTCTTC.

The chain employs TRBV9 and TRBJ2-3; 13 positions match TRBD2. Germline CDR1 reads SGDLS; CDR2 reads YYNGEE. Losses at the gene ends were 2 bases for V and 3 bases for J; bases not matched to a gene: 18. The CDR3 is 21 amino acids. The CDR3 nucleotides are TGTGCCAGCAGCGTGACCCCAACCCGGACTAGCGGGAGTCGCGTTACAGATACGCAGTATTTT. Amino acid sequence: CASSVTPTRTSGSRVTDTQYF.

The chain combines TRBV5-4 with TRBJ2-1, with 11 bases fitting TRBD2. The junction had 2 bases not matched to a gene; V was cut back by 4 bases and J by 2 bases. Looked up from germline, CDR1 is SGHNT and CDR2 is YYREEE (reference sequence). The CDR3 runs 15 residues. CDR3 nucleotide sequence: TGTGCCAGCAGCATTAGCGGGGGGGCCTACAATGAGCAGTTCTTC. Translating gives CASSISGGAYNEQFF.